This T cell receptor beta chain originates from a study of cytomegalovirus exposure and HLA in healthy donors. Study as a whole: T cells numbering about 180 million yielded roughly 120 million unique TCR beta sequences in an earlier analysis. Regarding the study as a whole: In a later analysis, common viral pathogens appeared linked to several of the most significant clusters.

Primers included in the PCR were 60 Vbeta and 13 Jbeta primers. Some clones are missing from TCRdb's copy, which holds only in-frame ones; the method was immunoSEQ multiplex PCR. The sample lists about 190,000 clones; less than 85% were seen once. V gave up 7 bases and J gave up 8 bases; unmatched junction bases: 7. The CDR3 runs to 14 residues. CDR1 SNHLY and CDR2 FYNNEI come from the germline V gene. With regard to this clone: Its antigen is as yet unknown.

The source is a man aged 30 to 39 in good health and CMV-seropositive. Sample: PBMCs. This chain connects TRBV2 to TRBJ2-4, with 11 bases aligning to TRBD1. CDR3 nucleotides: TGTGCCAGCAACGAGGACAGGGGGCCGTACATTCAGTACTTC. It translates to CASNEDRGPYIQYF. Supplemented by reference TRBV2 and TRBJ2-4, the full variable domain reads EPEVTQTPSHQVTQMGQEVILRCVPISNHLYFYWYRQILGQKVEFLVSFYNNEISEKSEIFDDQFSVERPDGSNFTLKIRSTKLEDSAMYFCASNEDRGPYIQYFGAGTRLSVL.